The source of this T cell receptor beta chain is a study of T cells in Graves' hyperthyroidism and ophthalmopathy. This clonotype was picked up a small number of times. This CDR3 is 15 amino acids long. Per germline, CDR1 SNHLY and CDR2 FYNNEI. V was pared by 7 bases and J by 4 bases, with 10 bases of the junction left unmatched. Template material for amplifying TCR beta CDR3 regions consisted of RNA transcripts. HTBI primers were used for first-round RT-PCR of the TCR CDR3. One entry per CDR3 protein results from TCRdb running MiXCR on the multiplex PCR reads. The top ten hold approximately 16% of the sample, which has about 500,000 distinct CDR3 sequences, about 15% seen once.

Sequenced input: blood. This sequence was found in a woman between 18 and 30 years old with Graves' ophthalmopathy. The chain joins TRBV2 to TRBJ1-3; 7 nucleotides align to TRBD1. The CDR3 sequence is CASTPSRGQGNTIYF. The DNA for the CDR3 is TGTGCCAGCACCCCTTCAAGGGGGCAGGGAAACACCATATATTTT. The variable domain in full, with the rest retrieved from reference TRBV2 and TRBJ1-3, is EPEVTQTPSHQVTQMGQEVILRCVPISNHLYFYWYRQILGQKVEFLVSFYNNEISEKSEIFDDQFSVERPDGSNFTLKIRSTKLEDSAMYFCASTPSRGQGNTIYFGEGSWLTVV.